Below, 29 T cell receptor beta chains from the same sample are listed, as sequenced in a study of T cell repertoires in cytomegalovirus infection. For these receptors, no antigen is known. TCRdb processed the reads anew with MiXCR; each CDR3 protein has one entry. The profile shows approximately 1,000,000 distinct CDR3 sequences, approximately 32% of them singletons. The input for sequencing was cultured CD8+ T cells from PBMCs, taken from culture after CMV antigen stimulation. Receptor source: a human donor in good health (CMV status not recorded). Some clones in this sample may be carry-over from other donors' samples.

The table lists this clonotype with many counts. V is TRBV6-1 and J is TRBJ1-3; D is ambiguous. The CDR3 has 13 residues. CDR1 MNHNS and CDR2 SASEGT come from the germline V gene. V was pared by 5 bases and J by 8 bases, with 13 bases between. CDR3 in DNA: TGTGCCAGCAGTTCGCGGACTCTCTACACCATATATTTT. Amino acid sequence: CASSSRTLYTIYF.

This clonotype has just a few counts. The J gene is TRBJ1-2, the V gene TRBV12-5; D ambiguous. Germline V lookup: CDR1 LGHNT, CDR2 FRNRAP. The length of the CDR3 is 13 residues. V was pared by 3 bases and J by 4 bases, with 9 bases between. CDR3 sequence (DNA): TGTGCTAGTGGTTTAGGGCAGCCCTATGGCTACACCTTC. Residues: CASGLGQPYGYTF.

This CDR3 reads CASSVDWFEAFF. The CDR3 bases are TGTGCCAGCAGCGTGGACTGGTTTGAAGCTTTCTTT. The chain combines TRBV5-5 with TRBJ1-1; D ambiguous. Trimming left V 4 bases short and J 7 bases short, with 11 bases between. Germline CDR1 and CDR2: SGHKS and YYEKEE (reference sequence). The CDR3 covers 12 residues.

This clonotype was detected a few times. The chain joins TRBV5-4 to TRBJ2-3; 8 nucleotides align to TRBD2. V lost 0 bases to trimming and J lost 5 bases; unmatched junction nucleotides: 8. This CDR3 is 16 amino acids long. CDR1 is SGHNT, CDR2 YYREEE, per germline (reference sequence). CDR3 amino acids: CASSLDFGGAGDTQYF. CDR3 sequence (DNA): TGTGCCAGCAGCTTGGATTTCGGGGGGGCAGGAGATACGCAGTATTTT.

V usage is TRBV4-2 and J usage is TRBJ1-1, with D perhaps matching TRBD1 (5 bases). The CDR3 length is 15 residues. Between the trimmed V and J ends, which lost 0 bases and 0 bases, there was a span of 8 bases. CDR1 is LGHNA, CDR2 YNFKEQ, per germline. The CDR3 region has the DNA TGTGCCAGCAGCCAAGAGCACAGGCTGAACACTGAAGCTTTCTTT. It is translated as CASSQEHRLNTEAFF.

The J gene is TRBJ2-3, the V gene TRBV6-2 or TRBV6-3; D is possibly TRBD1 (6 bases). Germline V CDR1 and CDR2: MNHEY, SVGEGT. With 6 bases removed from V and 3 bases from J, the gap between germline ends came to 13 bases. CDR3 length equals 14 residues. The CDR3, as DNA: TGTGCCAGCAGGAATGGGGGCCCTACAGATACGCAGTATTTT. Its protein product is CASRNGGPTDTQYF.

Worth noting for this clonotype: A read error is possible here, since a much larger clone lies one base away. V gene TRBV12-3 or TRBV12-4 combines with J gene TRBJ1-2; maybe TRBD1 (5 bases). This CDR3 is 14 amino acids long. Trimming stripped 4 bases from V and 3 bases from J, with 12 bases between. The CDR3 here is CASSSGLLDYGYTF. The DNA of the CDR3 is TGTGCCAGCAGTTCGGGACTGCTAGACTATGGCTACACCTTC.

This clonotype was detected a few times. The V call is TRBV5-5, the J call TRBJ2-3, with D perhaps being TRBD1 or TRBD2 (5 bases each). This CDR3 contains 15 residues. CDR1 SGHKS and CDR2 YYEKEE come from the germline V gene (reference sequence). The V gene lost 5 bases and the J gene lost 0 bases, with 13 bases spanning the gap. The DNA for the CDR3 is TGTGCCAGCAGTCGACCCGGGACCAGCACAGATACGCAGTATTTT. This encodes CASSRPGTSTDTQYF. The full variable domain, in which reference TRBV5-5 and TRBJ2-3 provide the parts outside the CDR3, is DAGVTQSPTHLIKTRGQQVTLRCSPISGHKSVSWYQQVLGQGPQFIFQYYEKEERGRGNFPDRFSARQFPNYSSELNVNALLLGDSALYLCASSRPGTSTDTQYFGPGTRLTVL.

Only a few counts were recorded for this clonotype. The CDR3 region has the DNA TGTGCCAGCAGCTTGGGCTCATACGGCCCTGATGGCTACACCTTC. Its protein product is CASSLGSYGPDGYTF. The gene calls are TRBV5-4 and TRBJ1-2; D remains ambiguous. V was trimmed by 0 bases and J by 6 bases, leaving 15 bases between them. The germline V gene has CDR1 SGHNT and CDR2 YYREEE (reference sequence). The CDR3 extends over 15 amino acids.

This chain connects TRBV5-4 to TRBJ2-7; D is perhaps TRBD2 (5 bases). Looked up from germline, CDR1 is SGHNT and CDR2 is YYREEE (reference sequence). Between the trimmed V and J ends, which lost 0 bases and 4 bases, there was a span of 8 bases. The CDR3 consists of 13 residues. The CDR3 loop reads CASSLDEGYEQYF. CDR3 sequence (DNA): TGTGCCAGCAGCTTGGACGAGGGATACGAGCAGTACTTC.

This clonotype occurred many times. The chain carries TRBV7-2 and TRBJ2-1, with 8 nucleotides matching TRBD1. The CDR3 is made up of 20 amino acids. With 6 bases clipped from V and 7 bases from J, the junction kept 26 bases outside the gene matches. CDR1 SGHTA and CDR2 FQGNSA come from the germline V gene. Here the CDR3 reads CASRVWGSQSDRVELNEQFF. CDR3 nucleotides: TGTGCCAGCAGAGTTTGGGGATCCCAATCGGACAGGGTCGAACTAAATGAGCAGTTCTTC.

This clonotype was seen at least ten times. The chain recombines TRBV7-9 with TRBJ2-5; D remains ambiguous. The CDR3 loop spans 10 amino acids. Germline V lookup: CDR1 SEHNR, CDR2 FQNEAQ (reference sequence). Trimming took 8 bases from V and 5 from J, leaving 6 bases between them. The CDR3 DNA follows: TGTGCCAGCGGACCCGAGACCCAGTACTTC. Amino acids: CASGPETQYF.

This chain connects TRBV7-3 to TRBJ1-1; 9 bases match TRBD1. The CDR3 length is 19 residues. V lost 1 base, J lost 4 bases, and 16 bases stayed unmatched. Germline-derived CDR1 and CDR2 are SGHTA and FQGTGA. The CDR3 region has the DNA TGTGCCAGCAGCTTAAAGGACCTGCGGGACAGGGATGTTTCCACTGAAGCTTTCTTT. This gives the protein CASSLKDLRDRDVSTEAFF. Combining the CDR3 with reference TRBV7-3 and TRBJ1-1 gives the whole variable domain GAGVSQTPSNKVTEKGKYVELRCDPISGHTALYWYRQSLGQGPEFLIYFQGTGAADDSGLPNDRFFAVRPEGSVSTLKIQRTERGDSAVYLCASSLKDLRDRDVSTEAFFGQGTRLTVV.

This clonotype was seen more than once but under ten times. The rearrangement joins TRBV10-3 to TRBJ1-1; possible D gene TRBD1, 5 bases. Germline values: CDR1 ENHRY, CDR2 SYGVKD. V was shortened by 9 bases and J by 0 bases, with 20 bases between the two germline ends. The length of the CDR3 is 16 residues. The CDR3 sequence: CAITNNPGRVNTEAFF. The CDR3 region has the DNA TGTGCCATAACTAACAACCCGGGACGGGTGAACACTGAAGCTTTCTTT.

The chain couples TRBV6-2 or TRBV6-3 to TRBJ2-4, with D perhaps TRBD1 (6 bases). The V gene's germline CDR1 is MNHEY and CDR2 SVGEGT. V was trimmed by 7 bases and J by 4 bases, leaving 8 bases between them. There are 12 residues in the CDR3. CDR3 nucleotide sequence: TGTGCCAGCACGGGGACAAAAAACATTCAGTACTTC. This gives the protein CASTGTKNIQYF.

The CDR3 loop reads CASRGTGSYEQYF. The DNA for the CDR3 is TGTGCCAGCAGGGGGACGGGCTCCTACGAGCAGTACTTC. The rearrangement uses TRBV6-1 and TRBJ2-7; the D call may be TRBD1 or TRBD2 (5 bases each). V was clipped by 6 bases and J by 0 bases, with 9 bases between them. Per the germline V gene, CDR1 is MNHNS and CDR2 is SASEGT. The CDR3 is made up of 13 amino acids.

This clonotype was detected many times. The rearrangement links TRBV7-2 to TRBJ2-5, with 12 bases lining up with TRBD2. Germline-derived CDR1 and CDR2 are SGHTA and FQGNSA. The CDR3 has 17 residues. The V gene end was trimmed by 1 base and the J gene end by 4 bases; junction bases not matched to a gene: 7. The CDR3 coding sequence is TGTGCCAGCAGCTTAGAACTAGCGGGGGGTAGGAGAGAGACCCAGTACTTC. Its translation is CASSLELAGGRRETQYF. Variable domain in full (rest from reference TRBV7-2 and TRBJ2-5): GAGVSQSPSNKVTEKGKDVELRCDPISGHTALYWYRQSLGQGLEFLIYFQGNSAPDKSGLPSDRFSAERTGGSVSTLTIQRTQQEDSAVYLCASSLELAGGRRETQYFGPGTRLLVL.

The rearrangement uses TRBV5-1 and TRBJ2-7; the match to TRBD1 covers 7 bases. CDR1 and CDR2 (germline): SGHRS, YFSETQ. The V and J ends lost 3 bases and 5 bases, in that order; junction bases with no gene match: 8. The CDR3 is 14 amino acids. The CDR3 nucleotides read TGCGCCAGCAGCTGGATGACAGGGCCCGACGAGCAGTACTTC. Translating it yields CASSWMTGPDEQYF.

V usage is TRBV11-1 and J usage is TRBJ2-5, with D unresolved. Germline CDR1 SGHAT, CDR2 FQDESV (reference sequence). V dropped 5 bases and J dropped 1 base, with 14 bases sitting between them. The CDR3 sequence is 15 residues long. CDR3 amino acids: CASSGEQILQETQYF. DNA of the CDR3: TGTGCCAGCAGCGGGGAACAGATTCTCCAAGAGACCCAGTACTTC.

A few counts support this clonotype. The rearrangement links TRBV7-2 to TRBJ2-4; D tentatively reads TRBD1 or TRBD2 (5 bases each). Germline V gene lookup returns CDR1 SGHTA and CDR2 FQGNSA. The CDR3 runs to 18 residues. Deletions cut 2 bases from V and 0 bases from J, with 17 bases between. The CDR3 sequence: CASSLLWDGPLAKNIQYF. The CDR3 bases are TGTGCCAGCAGCTTACTTTGGGACGGACCCTTAGCCAAAAACATTCAGTACTTC.

The chain couples TRBV6-4 to TRBJ2-3; D might be TRBD1 or TRBD2, each matching 6 bases. The CDR3 covers 15 residues. Germline CDR1 MRHNA, CDR2 SNTAGT. Trimming took off 3 bases at V and 2 bases at J, with 12 bases between the two ends. CDR3 DNA: TGTGCCAGCAGTGATAACGGGGGCCTCACAGATACGCAGTATTTT. This sequence encodes CASSDNGGLTDTQYF.

This clonotype was seen more than once but under ten times. The chain couples TRBV27 to TRBJ1-3; D remains unclear. Trimming removed 8 bases from V and 0 bases from J, with 17 bases in between. There are 16 residues in the CDR3. Germline V gene sequence: CDR1 MNHEY, CDR2 SMNVEV (reference sequence). The CDR3 DNA is TGTGCCAGCGGCCCGGTAGGTCGCTACTCTGGAAACACCATATATTTT. Translated: CASGPVGRYSGNTIYF.

The sample holds a few counts of this clonotype. The chain has TRBV2 and TRBJ2-1; 10 bases fit TRBD2. With 5 bases clipped from V and 3 bases from J, the junction kept 4 bases outside the gene matches. The CDR3 consists of 15 residues. Germline V CDR1 and CDR2: SNHLY, FYNNEI. CDR3 DNA: TGTGCCAGCAGTTATAGCGGGGGGCTCTACAATGAGCAGTTCTTC. It codes for CASSYSGGLYNEQFF. The full variable domain, its missing parts supplied by reference TRBV2 and TRBJ2-1, is EPEVTQTPSHQVTQMGQEVILRCVPISNHLYFYWYRQILGQKVEFLVSFYNNEISEKSEIFDDQFSVERPDGSNFTLKIRSTKLEDSAMYFCASSYSGGLYNEQFFGPGTRLTVL.

On this clonotype: An end of the junction does not agree with germline; a read error may underlie this. The rearrangement uses TRBV5-1 and TRBJ2-6, with 7 bases matching TRBD1. Germline CDR1 SGHRS, CDR2 YFSETQ. There are 17 residues in the CDR3. Here the CDR3 DNA reads TGCGCCAGTGCAACCGGGACAGAAGGGCCTGGAGCCAACGTCCTGACTTTC. Its protein is CASATGTEGPGANVLTF.

This clonotype has ten or more counts. CDR3: CSARETGGWYGYTF. The CDR3 nucleotides are TGCAGTGCTAGAGAAACAGGGGGCTGGTATGGCTACACCTTC. The chain links TRBV20-1 to TRBJ1-2, with 9 bases aligning to TRBD1. The trim removed 0 bases at V and 5 bases at J, leaving 4 bases unmatched. The CDR3 is made up of 14 amino acids. Per the germline V gene, CDR1 is DFQATT and CDR2 is SNEGSKA (reference sequence).

The rearrangement uses TRBV9 and TRBJ2-3; 7 positions match TRBD2. This CDR3 has 14 residues. Germline values: CDR1 SGDLS, CDR2 YYNGEE. Trimming at V came to 0 bases and at J to 5 bases, leaving 3 bases not matched to a gene. CDR3 in amino acids: CASSVGTSKDTQYF. Written as DNA, the CDR3 is TGTGCCAGCAGCGTAGGGACTAGTAAAGATACGCAGTATTTT.

The V and J genes are TRBV11-2 and TRBJ2-1, with TRBD2 identical over 9 bases. This CDR3 contains 16 residues. Germline CDR1 reads SGHAT; CDR2 reads FQNNGV. V lost 2 bases and J lost 8; bases outside the gene matches: 10. In DNA, the CDR3 is TGTGCCAGCAGCTTAAGGGGGCGGGGGGGCTCCCATGAGCAGTTCTTC. Translated, it gives CASSLRGRGGSHEQFF.

The chain uses TRBV6-1 and TRBJ1-1; D unclear. CDR1 MNHNS and CDR2 SASEGT come from the germline V gene. V lost 6 bases and J lost 4, with 18 bases in between. The CDR3 has 15 residues. For the CDR3, the DNA is TGTGCCAGCAGAGTTTACCCCGGGTCCGCCACTGAAGCTTTCTTT. This translates into CASRVYPGSATEAFF.

The rearrangement uses TRBV7-6 and TRBJ1-1; D gene unclear. CDR3 length: 13 amino acids. V was trimmed by 3 bases and J by 2 bases, leaving 7 bases between them. Germline V gene data show CDR1 as SGHVS and CDR2 as FNYEAQ. This CDR3 reads CASSFQINTEAFF. CDR3 DNA sequence: TGTGCCAGCAGCTTTCAAATTAACACTGAAGCTTTCTTT.